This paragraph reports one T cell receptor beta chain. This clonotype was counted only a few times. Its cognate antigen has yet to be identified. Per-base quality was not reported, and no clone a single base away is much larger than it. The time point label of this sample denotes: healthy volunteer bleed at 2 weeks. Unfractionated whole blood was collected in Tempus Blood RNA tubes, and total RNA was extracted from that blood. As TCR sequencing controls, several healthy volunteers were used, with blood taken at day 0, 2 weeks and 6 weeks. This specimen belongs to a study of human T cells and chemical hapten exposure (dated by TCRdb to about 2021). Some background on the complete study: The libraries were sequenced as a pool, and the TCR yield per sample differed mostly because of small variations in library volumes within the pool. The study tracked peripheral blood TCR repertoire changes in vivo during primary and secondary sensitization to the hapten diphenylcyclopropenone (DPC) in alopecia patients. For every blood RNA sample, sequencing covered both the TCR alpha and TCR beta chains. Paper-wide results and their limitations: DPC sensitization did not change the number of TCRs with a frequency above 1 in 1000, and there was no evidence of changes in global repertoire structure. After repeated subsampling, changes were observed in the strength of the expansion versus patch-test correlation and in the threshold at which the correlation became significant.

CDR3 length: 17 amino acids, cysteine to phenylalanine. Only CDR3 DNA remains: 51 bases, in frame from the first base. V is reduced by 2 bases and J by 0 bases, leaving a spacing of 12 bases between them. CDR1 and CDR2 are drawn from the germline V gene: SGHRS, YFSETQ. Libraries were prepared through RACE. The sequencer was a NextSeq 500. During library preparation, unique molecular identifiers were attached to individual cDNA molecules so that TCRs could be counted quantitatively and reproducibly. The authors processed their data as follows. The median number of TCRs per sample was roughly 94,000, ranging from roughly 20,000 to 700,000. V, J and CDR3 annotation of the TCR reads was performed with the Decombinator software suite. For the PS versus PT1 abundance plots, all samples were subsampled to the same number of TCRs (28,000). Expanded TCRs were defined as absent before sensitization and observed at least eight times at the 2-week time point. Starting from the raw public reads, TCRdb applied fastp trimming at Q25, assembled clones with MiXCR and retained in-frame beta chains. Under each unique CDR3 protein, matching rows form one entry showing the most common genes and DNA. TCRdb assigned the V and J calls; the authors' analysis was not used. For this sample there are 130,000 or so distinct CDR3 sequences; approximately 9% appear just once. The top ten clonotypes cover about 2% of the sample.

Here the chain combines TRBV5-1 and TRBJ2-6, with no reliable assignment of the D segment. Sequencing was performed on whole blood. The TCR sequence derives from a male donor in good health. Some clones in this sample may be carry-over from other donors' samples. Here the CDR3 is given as CASSFLSDPSGANVLTF. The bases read TGCGCCAGCAGCTTTTTGTCAGACCCCTCTGGGGCCAACGTCCTGACTTTC.